This T cell receptor (beta chain) stems from a study of PD-1 blockade in classical Hodgkin lymphoma. A word on this clone: The antigen is not known.

Clones were sequenced by immunoSEQ multiplex PCR, and TCRdb holds only the in-frame ones, with some missing. Among some 84,000 clones listed, nearly 95% were seen once. Study-wide points: CD4+ TCR diversity, unlike CD8+, climbed significantly by C4D1. TCR diversity at baseline was reported to be reduced in newly diagnosed patients relative to healthy donors.

Brentuximab vedotin exposure varied among the patients, all of whom had relapsed after autologous stem cell transplantation. The starting material was peripheral blood mononuclear cells (PBMCs), obtained before the second cycle of nivolumab. The receptor was isolated from a human donor with classical Hodgkin lymphoma.

DNA for the CDR3: TGTGCCAGCAGACGTACAGGGGGCGGAAATGGCGGCTACACCTTC. The encoded protein is CASRRTGGGNGGYTF. The chain couples TRBV28 to TRBJ1-2, with 9 bases matching TRBD1. V shed 6 bases, J shed 8 bases, and the junction held 13 bases outside the gene matches. The CDR3 totals 15 residues. Germline lookup yields CDR1 MDHEN and CDR2 SYDVKM.